This T cell receptor beta chain was profiled in a study of cytomegalovirus exposure and HLA in healthy donors. The PCR used 60 Vbeta and 13 Jbeta primers. Here immunoSEQ multiplex PCR was the method, and the copy in TCRdb shows in-frame clones only, minus some. This table has around 150,000 clones, over 80% appearing once. The CDR3 covers 15 residues. In germline, CDR1 is SEHNR, CDR2 FQNEAQ (reference sequence). J gave up 3 bases and V 0 bases, and 1 base lay outside the gene matches. The sequenced material came from PBMCs. V usage is TRBV7-9 and J usage is TRBJ1-1; the match to TRBD1 covers 10 bases. This TCR came from a middle-aged man in good health and CMV-seropositive. In DNA form, the CDR3 reads TGTGCCAGCAGCTTAGCCGGGACAGGGGACACTGAAGCTTTCTTT. As protein: CASSLAGTGDTEAFF. Based on the CDR3 plus reference TRBV7-9 and TRBJ1-1, the full variable domain is DTGVSQNPRHKITKRGQNVTFRCDPISEHNRLYWYRQTLGQGPEFLTYFQNEAQLEKSRLLSDRFSAERPKGSFSTLEIQRTEQGDSAMYLCASSLAGTGDTEAFFGQGTRLTVV.